A single sample gave rise to the 25 T cell receptor beta chains below, sequenced in a study of blood T cell repertoires in COVID-19. Profiling relied on immunoSEQ multiplex PCR, and the TCRdb table lists in-frame clones only, not all of them. The sample yields 250,000 to 300,000 clones, 88% seen once. The sample comprised peripheral blood. The receptors stem from a woman aged 70-85 years with COVID-19, enrolled during active disease.

The chain uses TRBV5-1 and TRBJ2-7, with TRBD1 as a possible D gene (6 bases). This CDR3 is built from 14 residues. The germline CDR1 and CDR2 sequences are SGHRS and YFSETQ. The V end was cut by 1 base, the J end by 2 bases, with 10 bases between. As DNA, the CDR3 is TGCGCCAGCAGCTTGAAATGGGACACCTACGAGCAGTACTTC. Its translation: CASSLKWDTYEQYF. The complete variable domain, with remaining parts taken from reference TRBV5-1 and TRBJ2-7, reads KAGVTQTPRYLIKTRGQQVTLSCSPISGHRSVSWYQQTPGQGLQFLFEYFSETQRNKGNFPGRFSGRQFSNSRSEMNVSTLELGDSALYLCASSLKWDTYEQYFGPGTRLTVT.

The V gene is TRBV5-1, the J gene TRBJ1-2; D ambiguous. Germline CDR1 and CDR2: SGHRS and YFSETQ. This CDR3 spans 13 amino acids. Trimming pared 0 bases from V and 6 bases from J, leaving 9 bases between. CDR3 loop: CASSLAGGDGYTF. The CDR3 DNA reads TGCGCCAGCAGCTTGGCCGGCGGGGATGGCTACACCTTC.

V and J are TRBV30 and TRBJ2-3; 10 bases match TRBD1. There are 13 residues in the CDR3. V shed 7 bases and J 6 bases; nucleotides not matched to a gene: 7. Germline CDR1 GTSNPN, CDR2 SVGIG (reference sequence). In nucleotides, the CDR3 is TGTGCCTCCGGGGACAGGGGCGGCGATACGCAGTATTTT. It yields the protein CASGDRGGDTQYF.

The gene calls are TRBV7-6 and TRBJ2-7; 11 bases fit TRBD2. Looked up from germline, CDR1 is SGHVS and CDR2 is FNYEAQ. With V trimmed by 3 bases and J by 6 bases, 10 bases remained unmatched. The CDR3 length is 16 residues. The CDR3 sequence is CASSLGGVAGGLEQYF. Here the CDR3 DNA reads TGTGCCAGCAGCTTGGGTGGGGTAGCGGGAGGGCTCGAGCAGTACTTC.

Here the CDR3 DNA reads TGTGCCAGCAGCGCGGGACAGGCTAACTATGGCTACACCTTC. This gives the protein CASSAGQANYGYTF. This chain joins TRBV7-2 and TRBJ1-2; 8 bases line up with TRBD1. The CDR3 length is 14 residues. The trim removed 5 bases at V and 0 bases at J, leaving 2 bases unmatched. Germline V CDR1 and CDR2: SGHTA, FQGNSA. Filled out from reference TRBV7-2 and TRBJ1-2, the complete variable domain reads GAGVSQSPSNKVTEKGKDVELRCDPISGHTALYWYRQSLGQGLEFLIYFQGNSAPDKSGLPSDRFSAERTGGSVSTLTIQRTQQEDSAVYLCASSAGQANYGYTFGSGTRLTVV.

The chain employs TRBV29-1 and TRBJ1-1; TRBD1 agrees at 7 bases. The CDR3 runs 13 residues. V trimming: 5 bases; J trimming: 5 bases; junction bases outside the gene matches: 8. Per germline, CDR1 SQVTM and CDR2 ANQGSEA. This CDR3 is CSVSSTGVTEAFF. In DNA, the CDR3 is TGCAGCGTTTCTTCCACAGGGGTTACTGAAGCTTTCTTT.

The chain recombines TRBV5-1 with TRBJ2-7; perhaps TRBD2 as D (6 bases). The V and J ends lost 4 bases and 3 bases respectively, with 20 bases between them. The CDR3 is 16 residues long. The germline V gene encodes CDR1 SGHRS and CDR2 YFSETQ. CDR3 region: CASSVGFGTGDYEQYF. The CDR3 coding sequence is TGCGCCAGCAGCGTGGGATTCGGGACTGGGGACTACGAGCAGTACTTC.

This clone was recorded only once. This rearrangement joins TRBV5-1 to TRBJ1-4; a weak D match, TRBD1 (5 bases). This CDR3 has 14 residues. V lost 0 bases and J 5 bases, leaving 8 bases between the germline ends. Germline CDR1 and CDR2: SGHRS and YFSETQ. The CDR3 coding sequence is TGCGCCAGCAGCTTGGTTGACAGAAATGAAAAACTGTTTTTT. Translated: CASSLVDRNEKLFF.

This rearrangement joins TRBV18 to TRBJ1-2, with no clear D. There are 14 residues in the CDR3. CDR1 KGHSH and CDR2 LQKENI come from the germline V gene. V was clipped by 0 bases and J by 7 bases, with 12 bases between them. In nucleotides, the CDR3 is TGTGCCAGCTCACCACCAGAGCGCGCCGGTGGCTACACCTTC. Residues: CASSPPERAGGYTF.

V gene TRBV28 combines with J gene TRBJ2-2, with D perhaps TRBD1 (6 bases). Germline V lookup: CDR1 MDHEN, CDR2 SYDVKM. The CDR3 has 15 amino acids. V was trimmed by 2 bases and J by 8 bases, leaving 15 bases between them. The CDR3 loop is CASSLNRALPGELFF. CDR3 in DNA: TGTGCCAGCAGTTTAAACAGGGCGTTACCTGGGGAGCTGTTTTTT.

This chain uses TRBV29-1 with TRBJ2-3; weak D call: TRBD1 (5 bases). This CDR3 has 11 residues. CDR1 and CDR2 from the germline V gene are SQVTM and ANQGSEA. Trimming removed 6 bases at V and 3 bases at J, with 7 bases between. As DNA, the CDR3 is TGCAGCGTGGCAGGGACAGATACGCAGTATTTT. Its protein product is CSVAGTDTQYF.

V gene TRBV4-2 combines with J gene TRBJ2-1; the D gene is possibly TRBD2 (6 bases). The CDR3 totals 15 residues. Germline CDR1 LGHNA, CDR2 YNFKEQ. Trimming cost V 0 bases and J 9 bases, with 15 bases left between them. The CDR3 DNA reads TGTGCCAGCAGCCAAGATCCTAGCGTCTTAGGTGAGCAGTTCTTC. Its protein is CASSQDPSVLGEQFF.

The CDR3 coding sequence is TGTGCCACCGAGAGCTCGAACGGTCAGCCCCAGCATTTT. It codes for CATESSNGQPQHF. V is TRBV24-1 and J is TRBJ1-5; D remains unclear. V was cut by 9 bases and J by 6 bases, with 14 bases left in between. The CDR3 runs 13 residues. Germline CDR1 reads KGHDR; CDR2 reads SFDVKD.

The chain employs TRBV10-3 and TRBJ1-3; TRBD1 is a possible D gene (5 bases). The CDR3 spans 12 residues. Trimming removed 6 bases from V and 10 bases from J, with 13 bases in between. Germline CDR1 is ENHRY and CDR2 is SYGVKD. The CDR3 region has the DNA TGTGCCATCAGGGCCGACAGTTCAACCATATATTTT. It translates to CAIRADSSTIYF.

The genes are TRBV10-3 and TRBJ1-1, with a possible D match to TRBD1 (5 bases). The CDR3 runs 12 residues. Germline CDR1 ENHRY, CDR2 SYGVKD. Trimming took off 5 bases at V and 6 bases at J, with 10 bases between the two ends. CDR3 nucleotides: TGTGCCATCAGTATCGGGACTGCTGAAGCTTTCTTT. Translation gives CAISIGTAEAFF.

V is TRBV3-1 (or the pseudogene TRBV3-2) and J is TRBJ1-3, with a weak D call TRBD1 (6 bases). The V end lost 5 bases, the J end lost 3 bases, and 11 bases lay between the germline ends. The CDR3 length is 14 residues. CDR1 is LGHDT, CDR2 YNNKEL, per germline (reference sequence). The CDR3 loop is CASSEQGGGNTIYF. The CDR3, as DNA: TGTGCCAGCAGCGAACAGGGCGGTGGAAACACCATATATTTT.

CDR3 in DNA: TGCGCCAGCAGCTCCGCCGGAGGCCGGGATACGCAGTATTTT. It encodes CASSSAGGRDTQYF. This rearrangement joins TRBV5-1 to TRBJ2-3; the D gene is possibly TRBD2 (5 bases). V was cut by 3 bases and J by 6 bases, with 14 bases left in between. This CDR3 has 14 residues. Germline V gene lookup returns CDR1 SGHRS and CDR2 YFSETQ.

This sequence joins TRBV5-1 and TRBJ1-5; 8 bases map to TRBD1. The V gene's germline CDR1 is SGHRS and CDR2 YFSETQ. J lost 4 bases, V lost 1 base, and 7 bases had no gene match. This CDR3 spans 16 amino acids. The CDR3 here is CASSLWGRGLNQPQHF. The CDR3 nucleotides read TGCGCCAGCAGCTTGTGGGGCAGGGGGCTTAATCAGCCCCAGCATTTT. Using reference TRBV5-1 and TRBJ1-5 for the parts outside the CDR3, the full variable domain is KAGVTQTPRYLIKTRGQQVTLSCSPISGHRSVSWYQQTPGQGLQFLFEYFSETQRNKGNFPGRFSGRQFSNSRSEMNVSTLELGDSALYLCASSLWGRGLNQPQHFGDGTRLSIL.

The rearrangement joins TRBV30 to TRBJ1-4; unclear D gene. The CDR3 has 13 residues. Germline V lookup: CDR1 GTSNPN, CDR2 SVGIG (reference sequence). V was cut by 3 bases and J by 4 bases, with 9 bases left in between. The CDR3 loop reads CAWSRIVNEKLFF. The CDR3, as DNA: TGTGCCTGGAGCAGGATAGTTAATGAAAAACTGTTTTTT.

As regards this clone: An end of the junction differs from the germline gene, which may be a read error. This chain uses TRBV28 with TRBJ2-7, with TRBD1 identical over 12 bases. The CDR3 spans 13 residues. Germline V gives CDR1 MDHEN, CDR2 SYDVKM. The CDR3 DNA reads as TGTGCCAGCAGCCGACCAGCCGGGACAGGGGGCCTTTTC. This gives the protein CASSRPAGTGGLF. Combining the CDR3 with reference TRBV28 and TRBJ2-7 gives the whole variable domain DVKVTQSSRYLVKRTGEKVFLECVQDMDHENMFWYRQDPGLGLRLIYFSYDVKMKEKGDIPEGYSVSREKKERFSLILESASTNQTSMYLCASSRPAGTGGLFGPGTRLTVT.

V and J are TRBV7-2 and TRBJ2-7; 7 nucleotides align to TRBD1. Germline V gives CDR1 SGHTA, CDR2 FQGNSA. Trimming cost V 4 bases and J 3 bases; bases outside gene matches: 6. The CDR3 contains 14 residues. For the CDR3, the DNA is TGTGCCAGCAGCTGGACAGGCGGAAACTACGAGCAGTACTTC. It translates to CASSWTGGNYEQYF.

V usage is TRBV29-1 and J usage is TRBJ1-1, with 7 bases lining up with TRBD1. The germline V gene has CDR1 SQVTM and CDR2 ANQGSEA. The ends lost 4 bases at V and 5 bases at J; junction bases unmatched: 7. This CDR3 is built from 13 residues. The CDR3 DNA follows: TGCAGCGTTGCGCGACAGGGACGGACTGAAGCTTTCTTT. This sequence encodes CSVARQGRTEAFF.

The chain employs TRBV6-2 or TRBV6-3 and TRBJ2-1; TRBD1 matches at 7 bases. CDR3 length: 15 amino acids. J was trimmed by 6 bases and V by 0 bases; bases with no gene match: 5. Looked up from germline, CDR1 is MNHEY and CDR2 is SVGEGT. CDR3 in DNA: TGTGCCAGCAGTTACTCGGGACAGCTGGGCAATGAGCAGTTCTTC. Its translation: CASSYSGQLGNEQFF.

The V gene is TRBV6-1, the J gene TRBJ1-3; tentative D call: TRBD1 (5 bases). CDR3 length: 16 residues. The V gene's germline CDR1 is MNHNS and CDR2 SASEGT. V gave up 4 bases and J gave up 9 bases, with 22 bases separating them. The CDR3 region is CASSAIAGTTSGTIYF. In nucleotides, the CDR3 is TGTGCCAGCAGTGCGATAGCCGGGACTACTTCAGGCACCATATATTTT.

The chain recombines TRBV27 with TRBJ1-5; TRBD1 might be the D (5 bases). The CDR3 contains 13 residues. From germline, CDR1 is MNHEY and CDR2 SMNVEV (reference sequence). V lost 4 bases, J lost 1 base, and 5 bases lay in between. As DNA, the CDR3 is TGTGCCAGCAGTTCAGGGAGCAATCAGCCCCAGCATTTT. Its protein product is CASSSGSNQPQHF.